A selection of T cell receptor beta chains follows, all from one sample in a study of Ad26.COV2.S vaccination and SARS-CoV-2 variants. This table comes from immunoSEQ multiplex PCR, and its TCRdb copy is limited to in-frame clones, with some not included. This sample carries 500,000 or so clones, roughly nine tenths of them seen once, and the ten largest clones take around 2.6%. The source was peripheral blood, collected in a trial of Ad26.COV2.S vaccine versus placebo. These receptors were collected from a person aged 18-65 years who received the Ad26.COV2.S COVID-19 vaccine or a placebo. The CDR3 runs from the conserved cysteine through the conserved F or W. Each record gives: V gene, J gene, D gene, clone size, CDR3 length, CDR3 DNA, CDR3 protein. A D gene is named only where the DNA matches it firmly. Size values are once, few and many counts, or a class for expanded clones, and some rows have none.

V gene: TRBV7-8
J gene: TRBJ1-1
D gene: TRBD1
clone size: -
CDR3 length: 18
CDR3 DNA: TGTGCCAGCAGCTTCCCCAGGCGGACAGGGCCCATGAACACTGAAGCTTTCTTT
CDR3 protein: CASSFPRRTGPMNTEAFF

V gene: TRBV7-3
J gene: TRBJ1-1
D gene: -
clone size: -
CDR3 length: 13
CDR3 DNA: TGTGCCAGCAGCGCACAGGGGAACACTGAAGCTTTCTTT
CDR3 protein: CASSAQGNTEAFF

V gene: TRBV7-9
J gene: TRBJ2-1
D gene: -
clone size: -
CDR3 length: 14
CDR3 DNA: TGTGCCAGCAGCTTATTCCTTCCTCACAATGAGCAGTTCTTC
CDR3 protein: CASSLFLPHNEQFF

V gene: TRBV11-2
J gene: TRBJ2-7
D gene: -
clone size: -
CDR3 length: 15
CDR3 DNA: TGTGCCAGCAGCTTAGGCCTTGCGAGCTCCTACGAGCAGTACTTC
CDR3 protein: CASSLGLASSYEQYF

V gene: TRBV19
J gene: TRBJ1-2
D gene: TRBD1
clone size: -
CDR3 length: 15
CDR3 DNA: TGTGCCAGCTTGGGACAGGGGGCCGGCTACTATGGCTACACCTTC
CDR3 protein: CASLGQGAGYYGYTF

V gene: TRBV5-1
J gene: TRBJ2-1
D gene: -
clone size: -
CDR3 length: 13
CDR3 DNA: TGCGCCAGCAGCTCACAAGGACGTAATGAGCAGTTCTTC
CDR3 protein: CASSSQGRNEQFF

V gene: TRBV4-3
J gene: TRBJ1-3
D gene: -
clone size: -
CDR3 length: 17
CDR3 DNA: TGCGCCAGCAGCCAAGAAGTTGTCCGATACTCTGGAAACACCATATATTTT
CDR3 protein: CASSQEVVRYSGNTIYF

V gene: TRBV7-9
J gene: TRBJ2-7
D gene: -
clone size: -
CDR3 length: 15
CDR3 DNA: TGTGCCAGCAGCTCCCGGTACGGGATCCCCTACGAGCAGTACTTC
CDR3 protein: CASSSRYGIPYEQYF

V gene: TRBV4-2
J gene: TRBJ2-5
D gene: -
clone size: once
CDR3 length: 17
CDR3 DNA: TGTGCCAGCAGCCAAGTGGATGGCGCAGCGCACCAAGAGACCCAGTACTTC
CDR3 protein: CASSQVDGAAHQETQYF

V gene: TRBV5-1
J gene: TRBJ2-3
D gene: -
clone size: -
CDR3 length: 14
CDR3 DNA: TGCGCCAGCAGCCCCAGCCTCGGCACAGATACGCAGTATTTT
CDR3 protein: CASSPSLGTDTQYF

V gene: TRBV28
J gene: TRBJ2-2
D gene: -
clone size: -
CDR3 length: 13
CDR3 DNA: TGTGCCAGCATAGCGCCGGGCACCGGGGAGCTGTTTTTT
CDR3 protein: CASIAPGTGELFF

V gene: TRBV5-1
J gene: TRBJ2-1
D gene: TRBD2
clone size: -
CDR3 length: 13
CDR3 DNA: TGCGCCAGCAGCCCGGAGGGCGGGAGTCTCCAGTTCTTC
CDR3 protein: CASSPEGGSLQFF

V gene: TRBV19
J gene: TRBJ1-1
D gene: -
clone size: few
CDR3 length: 13
CDR3 DNA: TGTGCCAGTAGTATATTCCAGGGCACTGAAGCTTTCTTT
CDR3 protein: CASSIFQGTEAFF

V gene: TRBV13
J gene: TRBJ1-6
D gene: TRBD1
clone size: -
CDR3 length: 15
CDR3 DNA: TGTGCCAGCAGCGCTACCGGGACAGGGTTTTCACCCCTCCACTTT
CDR3 protein: CASSATGTGFSPLHF

V gene: TRBV4-2
J gene: TRBJ1-2
D gene: TRBD1
clone size: -
CDR3 length: 16
CDR3 DNA: TGTGCCAGCCGCCCCGGGACAGCGACTTTAGACTATGGCTACACCTTC
CDR3 protein: CASRPGTATLDYGYTF

V gene: TRBV7-9
J gene: TRBJ2-2
D gene: -
clone size: -
CDR3 length: 17
CDR3 DNA: TGTGCCAGCAGCTTAACCCCCCCCGAGCGTCGGACCGGGGAGCTGTTTTTT
CDR3 protein: CASSLTPPERRTGELFF

V gene: TRBV18
J gene: TRBJ2-7
D gene: -
clone size: once
CDR3 length: 14
CDR3 DNA: TGTGCCAGCTCACCACCGGGGGTCTCCTACGAGCAGTACTTC
CDR3 protein: CASSPPGVSYEQYF

V gene: TRBV21-1
J gene: TRBJ1-5
D gene: -
clone size: -
CDR3 length: 14
CDR3 DNA: TGTGCCAGCAGCACACAGGATAGCAATCAGCCCCAGCATTTT
CDR3 protein: CASSTQDSNQPQHF

V gene: TRBV6-2/TRBV6-3
J gene: TRBJ1-5
D gene: -
clone size: -
CDR3 length: 15
CDR3 DNA: TGTGCCAGCAGTTACCAACCGACAGCACGGCAGCCCCAGCATTTT
CDR3 protein: CASSYQPTARQPQHF

V gene: TRBV6-2/TRBV6-3
J gene: TRBJ2-3
D gene: -
clone size: -
CDR3 length: 16
CDR3 DNA: TGTGCCAGCAGCCTACGTCTGAGGGGAATCACAGATACGCAGTATTTT
CDR3 protein: CASSLRLRGITDTQYF

V gene: TRBV29-1
J gene: TRBJ2-3
D gene: -
clone size: -
CDR3 length: 11
CDR3 DNA: TGCAGCGTTGTAGGGGGATATACGCAGTATTTT
CDR3 protein: CSVVGGYTQYF

V gene: TRBV7-3
J gene: TRBJ2-3
D gene: TRBD1
clone size: -
CDR3 length: 14
CDR3 DNA: TGTGCCAGCAGTCAACAGGGGGCCGCAGATACGCAGTATTTT
CDR3 protein: CASSQQGAADTQYF

V gene: TRBV7-9
J gene: TRBJ2-3
D gene: TRBD1
clone size: -
CDR3 length: 18
CDR3 DNA: TGTGCCAGCAGCGCCATCTGGGGGGACAGGGCAAGCACAGATACGCAGTATTTT
CDR3 protein: CASSAIWGDRASTDTQYF

V gene: TRBV5-1
J gene: TRBJ1-2
D gene: TRBD1
clone size: -
CDR3 length: 14
CDR3 DNA: TGCGCCAGCAGCCCCGGGACAGGGGGCTATGGCTACACCTTC
CDR3 protein: CASSPGTGGYGYTF

V gene: TRBV20-1
J gene: TRBJ1-1
D gene: -
clone size: -
CDR3 length: 11
CDR3 DNA: TGCAGTGCCGATGGGGTGCCTGAAGCTTTCTTT
CDR3 protein: CSADGVPEAFF

V gene: TRBV28
J gene: TRBJ2-1
D gene: TRBD2
clone size: -
CDR3 length: 17
CDR3 DNA: TGTGCCAGCAGTTCTCCTCAGGAGCGGGAGACCTACAATGAGCAGTTCTTC
CDR3 protein: CASSSPQERETYNEQFF

V gene: TRBV5-4
J gene: TRBJ2-3
D gene: -
clone size: -
CDR3 length: 11
CDR3 DNA: TGTGCCAGCAGCTTGGCAGATACGCAGTATTTT
CDR3 protein: CASSLADTQYF

V gene: TRBV20-1
J gene: TRBJ1-2
D gene: -
clone size: -
CDR3 length: 11
CDR3 DNA: TGCAGTGCTAGAGAGCAGAGCGGCTACACCTTC
CDR3 protein: CSAREQSGYTF

V gene: TRBV7-8
J gene: TRBJ1-1
D gene: -
clone size: -
CDR3 length: 15
CDR3 DNA: TGTGCCAGCAGCTTGGACAGTAGGTTGTACACTGAAGCTTTCTTT
CDR3 protein: CASSLDSRLYTEAFF

V gene: TRBV7-9
J gene: TRBJ1-6
D gene: TRBD1
clone size: -
CDR3 length: 17
CDR3 DNA: TGTGCCAGCAGCCCTCCTAACAGGGGGTTAGAGGATTCACCCCTCCACTTT
CDR3 protein: CASSPPNRGLEDSPLHF

V gene: TRBV6-5
J gene: TRBJ1-2
D gene: -
clone size: once
CDR3 length: 13
CDR3 DNA: TGTGCCATCTCACGGGCGGCTAACTATGGCTACACCTTC
CDR3 protein: CAISRAANYGYTF

V gene: TRBV18
J gene: TRBJ2-2
D gene: -
clone size: -
CDR3 length: 14
CDR3 DNA: TGTGCCAGCTCTCTGGTAGCGACCACCGGGGAGCTGTTTTTT
CDR3 protein: CASSLVATTGELFF

V gene: TRBV18
J gene: TRBJ1-1
D gene: -
clone size: -
CDR3 length: 12
CDR3 DNA: TGTGCCAGCTCACCGGAAAACACTGAAGCTTTCTTT
CDR3 protein: CASSPENTEAFF

V gene: TRBV4-3
J gene: TRBJ2-3
D gene: TRBD2
clone size: -
CDR3 length: 15
CDR3 DNA: TGCGCCAGCAGCCACGGCGGGAGAACCACAGATACGCAGTATTTT
CDR3 protein: CASSHGGRTTDTQYF

V gene: TRBV4-3
J gene: TRBJ2-5
D gene: TRBD2
clone size: once
CDR3 length: 17
CDR3 DNA: TGCGCCAGCAGCCAAGGGCTAGCGGGGGGAACCCAAGAGACCCAGTACTTC
CDR3 protein: CASSQGLAGGTQETQYF

V gene: TRBV29-1
J gene: TRBJ1-2
D gene: -
clone size: -
CDR3 length: 16
CDR3 DNA: TGCAGCGTTGAAGCTTTACCGGGCCAACAGAGCTATGGCTACACCTTC
CDR3 protein: CSVEALPGQQSYGYTF

V gene: TRBV6-5
J gene: TRBJ2-7
D gene: TRBD1
clone size: -
CDR3 length: 15
CDR3 DNA: TGTGCCAGCAACGCCGGGACAGGGGGCCACTACGAGCAGTACTTC
CDR3 protein: CASNAGTGGHYEQYF

V gene: TRBV5-1
J gene: TRBJ2-2
D gene: TRBD2
clone size: -
CDR3 length: 16
CDR3 DNA: TGCGCCAGCAGCCACACCGGACTAGGAAACACCGGGGAGCTGTTTTTT
CDR3 protein: CASSHTGLGNTGELFF

V gene: TRBV4-2
J gene: TRBJ2-1
D gene: TRBD2
clone size: -
CDR3 length: 16
CDR3 DNA: TGTGCCAGCAGCCAAGAGACTAGCGGGAGAGTTAGGGAGCAGTTCTTC
CDR3 protein: CASSQETSGRVREQFF

V gene: TRBV28
J gene: TRBJ1-5
D gene: -
clone size: -
CDR3 length: 14
CDR3 DNA: TGTGCCAGCAGTTTTACCTCAGGGAGTCAGCCCCAGCATTTT
CDR3 protein: CASSFTSGSQPQHF

V gene: TRBV6-5
J gene: TRBJ1-5
D gene: TRBD1
clone size: -
CDR3 length: 13
CDR3 DNA: TGTGCCAGCGGGGACAGGGCAAATCAGCCCCAGCATTTT
CDR3 protein: CASGDRANQPQHF

V gene: TRBV2
J gene: TRBJ2-1
D gene: -
clone size: -
CDR3 length: 14
CDR3 DNA: TGTGCCGGGGCAGGGGGGTTCGAGTGGAGTGAGCAGTTCTTC
CDR3 protein: CAGAGGFEWSEQFF

V gene: TRBV7-5
J gene: TRBJ2-5
D gene: -
clone size: -
CDR3 length: 15
CDR3 DNA: TGTGTCAGAAGCTTAGTAGGTAGGGTCCAAGAGACCCAGTACTTC
CDR3 protein: CVRSLVGRVQETQYF

V gene: TRBV5-5
J gene: TRBJ2-2
D gene: TRBD2
clone size: -
CDR3 length: 15
CDR3 DNA: TGTGCCAGCAGCTTGTATCTAGCGGGCGGCGGGGAGCTGTTTTTT
CDR3 protein: CASSLYLAGGGELFF